This T cell receptor (beta chain) came from a study of blood T cell repertoires in COVID-19. The overall study: Acute and convalescent COVID-19 samples came from the United States, Italy and Spain.

Germline V CDR1 and CDR2: SGHAT, FQNNGV. Trimming at V came to 3 bases and at J to 2 bases, leaving 7 bases not matched to a gene. This CDR3 contains 16 residues. In the authors' methods: Amplification of reference gene primers provided the estimated nucleated cell counts. This table comes from immunoSEQ multiplex PCR, and its TCRdb copy is limited to in-frame clones, with some not included. The V and J calls and clone size were taken over from that table, and D and trimming were inferred from the DNA. The sample includes 110,000 to 150,000 clones, roughly 85% seen only once; the top ten take 2.5% to 3%.

The sample consisted of peripheral blood. The receptor comes from a man in his fifties or sixties with acute or convalescent COVID-19. The V call is TRBV11-2, the J call TRBJ1-3; 7 bases are a match to TRBD1. The CDR3 region is CASSLRGLSPGNTIYF. Written as DNA, the CDR3 is TGTGCCAGCAGCTTGAGGGGGCTTTCCCCTGGAAACACCATATATTTT.